The 19 T cell receptor beta chains given below trace back to one sample, sequenced in a study of neurological immune-mediated disorders. Via MiXCR, TCRdb re-called the 5' RACE reads, giving one row per CDR3 protein. The data hold about 99,000 distinct CDR3 sequences, with more than 10% observed a single time. The sample's time point: longitudinal time-point 3. What was sequenced was PBMCs. Receptor source: a female donor with HTLV-1-associated myelopathy (HAM/TSP).

This clonotype was detected ten times or more. The genes are TRBV5-1 and TRBJ2-2; a weak D match, TRBD2 (5 bases). V lost 6 bases and J lost 3, with 12 bases in between. Per the germline V gene, CDR1 is SGHRS and CDR2 is YFSETQ. The CDR3 is made up of 14 amino acids. CDR3 region: CASKEGGYTGELFF. The CDR3 DNA reads TGCGCCAGCAAAGAGGGCGGGTACACCGGGGAGCTGTTTTTT.

The gene calls are TRBV5-1 and TRBJ1-5; D gene unclear. V dropped 7 bases and J dropped 6 bases, with 23 bases sitting between them. The CDR3 runs to 16 residues. CDR1 and CDR2 (germline): SGHRS, YFSETQ. The CDR3 reads CASSAGIRDLSQPQHF. The CDR3 nucleotides read TGCGCCAGCTCGGCGGGTATAAGGGATCTCAGTCAGCCCCAGCATTTT.

In this sample, this clonotype turned up many times. The rearrangement links TRBV5-1 to TRBJ1-4; 12 bases line up with TRBD1. The V gene end was trimmed by 4 bases and the J gene end by 2 bases; junction bases not matched to a gene: 3. The CDR3 is 16 amino acids. Germline-derived CDR1 and CDR2 are SGHRS and YFSETQ. The CDR3 nucleotides read TGCGCCAGCAGCCGGGACAGGGGGCGCACTAATGAAAAACTGTTTTTT. Translation gives CASSRDRGRTNEKLFF.

The sample holds many counts of this clonotype. This rearrangement joins TRBV20-1 to TRBJ2-7; D is unclear. The CDR3 spans 12 residues. The V gene's germline CDR1 is DFQATT and CDR2 SNEGSKA (reference sequence). V lost 0 bases to trimming and J lost 2 bases, with 5 bases between them. In DNA, the CDR3 is TGCAGTGCTAGAGATCGGACCTACGAGCAGTACTTC. Translating it yields CSARDRTYEQYF.

This clonotype has at least ten counts. DNA for the CDR3: TGTGCCAGCAGCTTATGGGGACAGGGTAGCACAGATACGCAGTATTTT. Its protein is CASSLWGQGSTDTQYF. The V gene is TRBV7-3, the J gene TRBJ2-3; 9 bases align to TRBD1. Per germline, CDR1 SGHTA and CDR2 FQGTGA. After removal of 2 bases from V and 0 bases from J, the junction contained 3 bases not matched to a gene. The CDR3 sequence is 16 residues long.

This clonotype was seen many times. The J gene is TRBJ2-2, the V gene TRBV5-6, with unresolved D. Per the germline V gene, CDR1 is SGHDT and CDR2 is YYEEEE. Trimming pared 0 bases from V and 4 bases from J, leaving 10 bases between. The CDR3 runs 15 residues. CDR3 nucleotide sequence: TGTGCCAGCAGCTTGGTGGCGCTCAGCACCGGGGAGCTGTTTTTT. Translating gives CASSLVALSTGELFF.

The chain joins TRBV5-1 to TRBJ1-5; possible D gene TRBD1, 5 bases. CDR3 size: 16 residues. V was clipped by 0 bases and J by 8 bases, with 18 bases between them. Per germline, CDR1 SGHRS and CDR2 YFSETQ. The CDR3 loop is CASSLEPQGRNKPQHF. The CDR3 nucleotides read TGCGCCAGCAGCTTGGAACCTCAGGGTAGAAATAAGCCCCAGCATTTT.

The chain combines TRBV6-5 with TRBJ1-2; D gene unclear. Trimming stripped 8 bases from V and 0 bases from J, with 7 bases between. This CDR3 is 12 amino acids long. From germline, CDR1 is MNHEY and CDR2 SVGAGI. In nucleotides, the CDR3 is TGTGCCAGCCTAGGATCTAACTATGGCTACACCTTC. This gives the protein CASLGSNYGYTF.

At least ten counts were recorded for this clonotype. The J gene is TRBJ1-2, the V gene TRBV10-3, with TRBD1 as a possible D gene (5 bases). Trimming removed 6 bases from V and 4 bases from J, with 12 bases in between. CDR3 size: 13 residues. Germline V gene lookup returns CDR1 ENHRY and CDR2 SYGVKD. This chain's CDR3 is CAISDTGTYGYTF. CDR3 bases: TGTGCCATCAGCGACACCGGGACCTATGGCTACACCTTC.

This clonotype appeared a few times. Here the CDR3 reads CASSILQGNNQPQHF. CDR3 nucleotide sequence: TGTGCCAGTAGTATTCTACAGGGTAACAATCAGCCCCAGCATTTT. This sequence joins TRBV19 and TRBJ1-5; D might be TRBD1 (6 bases). The CDR3 is 15 residues long. Germline V CDR1 and CDR2: LNHDA, SQIVND (reference sequence). The V gene lost 3 bases and the J gene lost 3 bases, with 12 bases spanning the gap.

This clonotype occurred a few times. The gene calls are TRBV5-5 and TRBJ2-1, with D maybe TRBD1 (6 bases). There are 14 residues in the CDR3. Trimming removed 4 bases from V and 5 bases from J, with 13 bases in between. CDR1 is SGHKS, CDR2 YYEKEE, per germline (reference sequence). The CDR3 sequence: CASSLTYRDNEQFF. CDR3 nucleotide sequence: TGTGCCAGCAGCCTGACCTACAGGGACAATGAGCAGTTCTTC.

The sample holds many counts of this clonotype. The chain employs TRBV5-5 and TRBJ2-7; D is unresolved. Germline V lookup: CDR1 SGHKS, CDR2 YYEKEE (reference sequence). V was cut by 7 bases and J by 3 bases, with 11 bases left in between. CDR3 size: 12 residues. CDR3 region: CASGPLNYEQYF. The CDR3 DNA sequence: TGTGCCAGCGGACCCCTAAACTACGAGCAGTACTTC.

About this clonotype: This could be a read error, since a much larger clone is one nucleotide away. This chain joins TRBV4-2 and TRBJ2-1; no reliable D call. Germline loops: CDR1 LGHNA, CDR2 YNFKEQ. CDR3 length: 13 amino acids. The CDR3 nucleotides are TGTGCCATCAGCCTGTTCGGTGACAATGAGCAGTTCTTC. Translating it yields CAISLFGDNEQFF.

The CDR3 loop reads CASSSGHGNTGELFF. DNA for the CDR3: TGTGCCAGCAGTTCGGGACACGGTAACACCGGGGAGCTGTTTTTT. V usage is TRBV28 and J usage is TRBJ2-2, with a possible D match to TRBD1 (6 bases). The V gene lost 4 bases and the J gene lost 2 bases, with 11 bases spanning the gap. Germline CDR1 MDHEN, CDR2 SYDVKM. The CDR3 extends over 15 amino acids.

The chain joins TRBV25-1 to TRBJ1-1, with TRBD1 as a possible D gene (5 bases). This CDR3 comprises 15 residues. Germline values: CDR1 MGHDK, CDR2 SYGVNS. Trimming stripped 6 bases from V and 5 bases from J, with 19 bases between. CDR3 bases: TGTGCCAGCAGACTGGGGGAGGGACGGGTAACTGAAGCTTTCTTT. Translating gives CASRLGEGRVTEAFF.

This clonotype has a count of ten or more. V usage is TRBV20-1 and J usage is TRBJ1-5, with D hard to call. The germline V and J ends were trimmed by 0 bases and 0 bases, with 3 bases remaining between them. Per the germline V gene, CDR1 is DFQATT and CDR2 is SNEGSKA (reference sequence). This CDR3 contains 13 residues. The CDR3 DNA sequence: TGCAGTGCTAGAGAAGGTAGCAATCAGCCCCAGCATTTT. This encodes CSAREGSNQPQHF.

In its sample, this clonotype was seen many times. The chain recombines TRBV6-5 with TRBJ2-7; D gene uncertain. Deletions cut 0 bases from V and 8 bases from J, with 17 bases between. The CDR3 contains 15 residues. Looked up from germline, CDR1 is MNHEY and CDR2 is SVGAGI. CDR3 DNA: TGTGCCAGCAGTTACTCCGACAAGGGCTTCCTCAAGCAGTACTTC. Translation: CASSYSDKGFLKQYF.

In this sample, this clonotype turned up many times. The genes are TRBV7-2 and TRBJ2-3; D gene uncertain. Trimming took 3 bases from V and 9 from J, leaving 13 bases between them. Germline assignment: CDR1 SGHTA and CDR2 FQGNSA. This CDR3 region has 13 residues. For the CDR3, the DNA is TGTGCCAGCAGCTTTCTAGGGTCATCCACGCAGTATTTT. It yields the protein CASSFLGSSTQYF.

The sample holds many counts of this clonotype. This chain connects TRBV5-1 to TRBJ1-5, with 7 bases matching TRBD1. This CDR3 comprises 15 residues. Germline-derived CDR1 and CDR2 are SGHRS and YFSETQ. V lost 4 bases and J lost 4; bases outside the gene matches: 8. The CDR3 coding sequence is TGCGCCAGCAGCCAAACAGGGGATCGGAATCAGCCCCAGCATTTT. Residues: CASSQTGDRNQPQHF.